These 16 T cell receptor beta chains were all obtained from the same sample, sequenced in a study of early T cells in non-severe SARS-CoV-2 infection. TCRdb reprocessed the 5' RACE reads via MiXCR and lists one record per CDR3 protein. The repertoire holds over 95,000 distinct CDR3 sequences, with around 16% as singletons. Sequenced: whole blood. Receptors originate from an adult who was a healthcare worker with PCR-confirmed SARS-CoV-2 infection or an uninfected control (not recorded which).

This clonotype was picked up a small number of times. The CDR3 protein is CASRTSGGGWADTQYF. The CDR3 bases are TGTGCCAGCAGGACTAGCGGGGGTGGTTGGGCAGATACGCAGTATTTT. The J gene is TRBJ2-3, the V gene TRBV7-2; the match to TRBD2 covers 12 bases. J was trimmed by 4 bases and V by 6 bases; bases with no gene match: 8. Germline-derived CDR1 and CDR2 are SGHTA and FQGNSA. The CDR3 runs 16 residues.

This clonotype has ten or more counts. The chain carries TRBV7-8 and TRBJ1-6; TRBD1 aligns across 8 bases. Germline lookup yields CDR1 SGHVS and CDR2 FQNEAQ. V lost 5 bases and J lost 10; bases outside the gene matches: 4. The CDR3 covers 13 residues. The CDR3 DNA follows: TGTGCCAGCAGCATCCAGGGGGCATCACCCCTCCACTTT. Protein product: CASSIQGASPLHF.

This clonotype came up many times. The V call is TRBV29-1, the J call TRBJ1-2; D might be TRBD1 (6 bases). The germline V gene encodes CDR1 SQVTM and CDR2 ANQGSEA. The CDR3 is 12 residues long. Trimming took off 2 bases at V and 8 bases at J, with 12 bases between the two ends. CDR3 sequence reads: CSVETGKGGYTF. CDR3 in DNA: TGCAGCGTTGAAACAGGGAAGGGAGGCTACACCTTC.

The J gene is TRBJ1-5, the V gene TRBV10-3, with TRBD1 identical over 9 bases. The CDR3 runs 15 residues. The V segment lost 4 bases and the J segment 5 bases; nucleotides outside the gene matches: 6. In germline, CDR1 is ENHRY, CDR2 SYGVKD. The CDR3 coding sequence is TGTGCCATCAGTGGATACAGGGGGCTCGATCAGCCCCAGCATTTT. Protein: CAISGYRGLDQPQHF.

This rearrangement joins TRBV12-3 or TRBV12-4 to TRBJ1-1; D might be TRBD1 (6 bases). CDR3 size: 13 residues. V was trimmed by 3 bases and J by 3 bases, leaving 8 bases between them. The CDR3 here is CASSLGGHTEAFF. CDR3 coding DNA: TGTGCCAGCAGTTTGGGGGGGCACACTGAAGCTTTCTTT.

This chain joins TRBV3-1 and TRBJ2-3, with 7 bases aligning to TRBD2. J gave up 8 bases and V 4 bases, and 18 bases lay outside the gene matches. The CDR3 has 17 amino acids. CDR1 is LGHDT, CDR2 YNNKEL, per germline (reference sequence). DNA of the CDR3: TGTGCCAGCAGCCTACACCGGACTAGGGAAGAGTATGGTACGCAGTATTTT. Translation gives CASSLHRTREEYGTQYF.

The chain joins TRBV27 to TRBJ1-1; D is ambiguous. Germline V lookup: CDR1 MNHEY, CDR2 SMNVEV (reference sequence). The CDR3 totals 13 residues. With 0 bases removed from V and 6 bases from J, the gap between germline ends came to 8 bases. The CDR3: CASSLSEISEAFF. The CDR3 nucleotides read TGTGCCAGCAGTTTATCAGAAATCTCTGAAGCTTTCTTT.

This clonotype was picked up a small number of times. V usage is TRBV24-1 and J usage is TRBJ1-1; 9 bases agree with TRBD1. The CDR3 is 16 residues long. V shed 5 bases, J shed 6 bases, and the junction held 12 bases outside the gene matches. Germline V CDR1 and CDR2: KGHDR, SFDVKD. The CDR3 is CATSGTATGGWAEAFF. DNA for the CDR3: TGTGCCACCAGTGGTACAGCTACAGGGGGCTGGGCTGAAGCTTTCTTT.

In its sample, this clonotype was seen a few times. This rearrangement joins TRBV28 to TRBJ2-7; no definite D call. There are 14 residues in the CDR3. The germline V gene has CDR1 MDHEN and CDR2 SYDVKM. V was shortened by 5 bases and J by 7 bases, with 18 bases between the two germline ends. The DNA for the CDR3 is TGTGCCAGCAGTCTCGGGCCCATTCAACGGGAGCAGTACTTC. Its protein product is CASSLGPIQREQYF.

This chain connects TRBV27 to TRBJ2-7; the match to TRBD1 covers 10 bases. V lost 6 bases to trimming and J lost 6 bases; unmatched junction nucleotides: 8. CDR1 MNHEY and CDR2 SMNVEV come from the germline V gene (reference sequence). The length of the CDR3 is 14 residues. This CDR3 reads CASSRARTGGEQYF. CDR3 sequence (DNA): TGTGCCAGCAGCAGGGCCAGGACAGGGGGCGAGCAGTACTTC.

The chain has TRBV9 and TRBJ2-1, with D possibly matching TRBD2 (5 bases). Germline CDR1 and CDR2: SGDLS and YYNGEE. V was pared by 6 bases and J by 5 bases, with 18 bases between. The CDR3 is 15 amino acids. CDR3 coding DNA: TGTGCCAGCACCAAGAGAGGGAAAGCCGACAATGAGCAGTTCTTC. The encoded protein is CASTKRGKADNEQFF.

V and J are TRBV6-1 and TRBJ2-5; D is unresolved. Germline CDR1 is MNHNS and CDR2 is SASEGT. The CDR3 is 14 amino acids. Trimming pared 0 bases from V and 2 bases from J, leaving 7 bases between. The CDR3 sequence is CASSEAPAQETQYF. CDR3 sequence (DNA): TGTGCCAGCAGTGAAGCGCCAGCGCAAGAGACCCAGTACTTC.

The gene calls are TRBV28 and TRBJ1-4; no clear D. The V end lost 7 bases, the J end lost 4 bases, and 19 bases lay between the germline ends. CDR3 length: 16 amino acids. Germline V CDR1 and CDR2: MDHEN, SYDVKM. In DNA, the CDR3 is TGTGCCAGCAAGGTATTAGGATTCAAAGATAATGAAAAACTGTTTTTT. This sequence encodes CASKVLGFKDNEKLFF. Looking up the rest from reference TRBV28 and TRBJ1-4 gives the full variable domain: DVKVTQSSRYLVKRTGEKVFLECVQDMDHENMFWYRQDPGLGLRLIYFSYDVKMKEKGDIPEGYSVSREKKERFSLILESASTNQTSMYLCASKVLGFKDNEKLFFGSGTQLSVL.

This clonotype was picked up many times. The gene calls are TRBV5-1 and TRBJ2-1; 15 nucleotides align to TRBD2. The CDR3 loop spans 16 amino acids. V gave up 5 bases and J gave up 8 bases; unmatched junction bases: 8. Germline CDR1 reads SGHRS; CDR2 reads YFSETQ. The CDR3 sequence is CASRLWGLAGGDEQFF. CDR3 nucleotides: TGCGCCAGCAGACTCTGGGGACTAGCGGGAGGTGATGAGCAGTTCTTC.

There are a few counts of this clonotype. The V gene is TRBV11-2, the J gene TRBJ2-1; 9 nucleotides line up with TRBD1. Germline trimming cut 5 bases from V and 2 bases from J; bases unmatched to any gene: 4. This CDR3 region has 15 residues. From germline, CDR1 is SGHAT and CDR2 FQNNGV. The CDR3 DNA follows: TGTGCCAGCAGCACAGGGGGCGACCCCTACAATGAGCAGTTCTTC. Encoded protein: CASSTGGDPYNEQFF.

There are many counts of this clonotype. V usage is TRBV7-9 and J usage is TRBJ1-1, with unresolved D. The V gene's germline CDR1 is SEHNR and CDR2 FQNEAQ (reference sequence). The CDR3 length is 14 residues. Trimming stripped 3 bases from V and 9 bases from J, with 17 bases between. This chain's CDR3 is CASSFTGLTSQAFF. The CDR3 nucleotides read TGTGCCAGCAGCTTTACCGGGCTTACAAGCCAAGCTTTCTTT. Supplemented by reference TRBV7-9 and TRBJ1-1, the full variable domain reads DTGVSQNPRHKITKRGQNVTFRCDPISEHNRLYWYRQTLGQGPEFLTYFQNEAQLEKSRLLSDRFSAERPKGSFSTLEIQRTEQGDSAMYLCASSFTGLTSQAFFGQGTRLTVV.